This TCR beta chain was sequenced for a study of PD-L1 blockade in urothelial cancer. Sample time point: pretreatment peripheral blood. Urothelial carcinoma, locally advanced or metastatic, affected the patients. Germline CDR1 SGHRS, CDR2 YFSETQ. V lost 3 bases and J 5 bases, leaving 16 bases between the germline ends. The CDR3 has 15 residues. Method: immunoSEQ multiplex PCR; TCRdb's copy keeps in-frame clones and lacks some. The sample has about 72,000 clones; around 85% are singletons. This TCR was recovered from a man aged 60 to 69 with urothelial cancer. This specimen consisted of PBMCs, obtained around atezolizumab (anti-PD-L1) treatment. The chain combines TRBV5-1 with TRBJ2-3, with a weak D call TRBD1 (6 bases). The CDR3 spells CASSSTGLHQDTQYF. Here the CDR3 DNA reads TGCGCCAGCAGCTCGACAGGCCTCCACCAAGATACGCAGTATTTT.